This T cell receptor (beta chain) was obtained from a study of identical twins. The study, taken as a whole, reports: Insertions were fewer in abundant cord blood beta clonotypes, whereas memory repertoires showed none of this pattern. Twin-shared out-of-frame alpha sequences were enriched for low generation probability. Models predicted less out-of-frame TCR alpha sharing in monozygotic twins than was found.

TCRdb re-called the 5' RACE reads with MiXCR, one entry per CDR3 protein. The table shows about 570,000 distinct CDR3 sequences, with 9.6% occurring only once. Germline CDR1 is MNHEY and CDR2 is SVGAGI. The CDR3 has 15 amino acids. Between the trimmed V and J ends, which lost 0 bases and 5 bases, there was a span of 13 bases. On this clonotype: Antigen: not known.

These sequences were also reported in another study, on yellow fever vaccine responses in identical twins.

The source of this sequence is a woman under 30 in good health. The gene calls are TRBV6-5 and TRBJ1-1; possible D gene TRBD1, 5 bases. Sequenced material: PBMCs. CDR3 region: CASSYSESRVTEAFF. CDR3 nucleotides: TGTGCCAGCAGTTACTCGGAATCCAGGGTAACTGAAGCTTTCTTT.